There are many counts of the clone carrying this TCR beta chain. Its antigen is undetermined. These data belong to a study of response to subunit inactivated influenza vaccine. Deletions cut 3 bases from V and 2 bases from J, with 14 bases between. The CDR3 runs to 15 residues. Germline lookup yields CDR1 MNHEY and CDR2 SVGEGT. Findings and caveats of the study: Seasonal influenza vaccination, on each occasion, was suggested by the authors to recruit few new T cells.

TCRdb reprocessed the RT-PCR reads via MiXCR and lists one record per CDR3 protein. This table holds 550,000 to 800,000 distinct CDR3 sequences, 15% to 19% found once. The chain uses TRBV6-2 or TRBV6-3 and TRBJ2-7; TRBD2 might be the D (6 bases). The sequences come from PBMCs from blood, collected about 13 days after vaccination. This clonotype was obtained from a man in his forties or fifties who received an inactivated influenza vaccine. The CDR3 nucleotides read TGTGCCAGCAGTTATCAACTAGCCCAGGCCTACGAGCAGTACTTC. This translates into CASSYQLAQAYEQYF.